This TCR beta chain came from a study of CD8 T cells in Susac syndrome. Looking at the study overall: Over five sequenced Susac syndrome patients had clinically active disease, while eight were in remission. Blood was drawn from patients with Susac syndrome. At that point, they were therapy-naive, on corticosteroids, or on intravenous immunoglobulin alone.

This CDR3 is 15 amino acids long. Germline CDR1 reads LGHDT; CDR2 reads YNNKEL (reference sequence). The V and J ends lost 7 bases and 6 bases, in that order; junction bases with no gene match: 10. Random hexamers were used to reverse transcribe an amount of about 0.5 to 1 ug RNA. TCRdb re-analysed the immunoSEQ multiplex PCR reads in MiXCR, keeping a single row per CDR3 protein. The data show 160,000 or so distinct CDR3 sequences, with 94% seen just once and roughly 0.12% held by the top ten. This clonotype is a singleton in its sample. As yet, its antigen is unknown. CD8+ and CD4+ T cells from blood underwent TCR beta sequencing. Study-level findings and limits: In its TCR sequencing and HLA analysis, the study acknowledged that the number of individuals was relatively small.

The chain has TRBV3-1 and TRBJ2-7, with 12 bases matching TRBD2. This TCR came from a human donor with Susac syndrome. The specimen was CD4+ T cells from PBMCs. In DNA, the CDR3 is TGTGCCAGCACTTTTTTGGCTAGCGGGGGGGCCGAGCAGTACTTC. It yields the protein CASTFLASGGAEQYF.